The 32 T cell receptor beta chains listed next were all sequenced from one sample in a study of blood T cell repertoires in COVID-19. Sequenced by immunoSEQ multiplex PCR; TCRdb stores in-frame clones only, minus some. This sample yields roughly 500,000 clones, of which roughly 90% are seen a single time; about 2% belongs to the top ten. Sequencing was performed on PBMCs or T cells enriched from blood (not recorded which). All receptors derive from a woman aged 40 to 50 who had recovered from COVID-19.

The V and J genes are TRBV24-1 and TRBJ2-1, with 11 bases lining up with TRBD1. Germline assignment: CDR1 KGHDR and CDR2 SFDVKD. The CDR3 covers 19 residues. V lost 4 bases, J lost 1 base, and 11 bases stayed unmatched. This chain's CDR3 is CATSDYRTGGEESYNEQFF. Written as DNA, the CDR3 is TGTGCCACCAGTGACTATCGGACAGGGGGCGAAGAGTCCTACAATGAGCAGTTCTTC.

The J gene is TRBJ2-5, the V gene TRBV2, with a tentative D call TRBD2 (5 bases). This CDR3 has 14 amino acids. Germline CDR1 is SNHLY and CDR2 is FYNNEI. The V end lost 5 bases, the J end lost 5 bases, and 15 bases lay between the germline ends. CDR3 DNA: TGTGCCAGCAGTCGAAGAGGTCTAGCCGAGACCCAGTACTTC. Protein product: CASSRRGLAETQYF.

This clone was seen more than once but under ten times. The chain employs TRBV24-1 and TRBJ2-5, with 11 bases lining up with TRBD2. The length of the CDR3 is 16 residues. Germline CDR1 reads KGHDR; CDR2 reads SFDVKD. With V trimmed by 3 bases and J by 5 bases, 7 bases remained unmatched. The CDR3 bases are TGTGCCACCAGTGATGTAGTAGCGGGAGGGGCTGAGACCCAGTACTTC. The encoded protein is CATSDVVAGGAETQYF.

The chain recombines TRBV4-2 with TRBJ2-7, with D uncertain. Trimming pared 8 bases from V and 7 bases from J, leaving 24 bases between. Looked up from germline, CDR1 is LGHNA and CDR2 is YNFKEQ. CDR3 size: 15 residues. This CDR3 reads CASALSDEALEEQYF. The CDR3 region has the DNA TGTGCCAGCGCCTTATCGGATGAGGCGCTTGAAGAGCAGTACTTC.

The rearrangement uses TRBV19 and TRBJ2-1; 7 positions match TRBD1. After removal of 4 bases from V and 6 bases from J, the junction contained 6 bases not matched to a gene. CDR3 length: 14 amino acids. Germline CDR1 is LNHDA and CDR2 is SQIVND (reference sequence). The DNA of the CDR3 is TGTGCCAGTAGTACCAGGGACAGAACCAATGAGCAGTTCTTC. Translation: CASSTRDRTNEQFF.

This sequence joins TRBV6-5 and TRBJ2-5; 7 bases agree with TRBD1. Per germline, CDR1 MNHEY and CDR2 SVGAGI. J lost 2 bases, V lost 7 bases, and 7 bases had no gene match. The CDR3 sequence is 14 residues long. CDR3 DNA: TGTGCCAGCAAACCGGGACAGCTTCAAGAGACCCAGTACTTC. Translation: CASKPGQLQETQYF.

The CDR3 DNA sequence: TGTGCCAGCAGCCCGGACAGGCGCAATCAGCCCCAGCATTTT. This sequence encodes CASSPDRRNQPQHF. The V and J genes are TRBV6-6 and TRBJ1-5; 7 bases match TRBD1. The CDR3 runs 14 residues. Trimming removed 6 bases from V and 2 bases from J; junction bases left unmatched: 4. Germline-derived CDR1 and CDR2 are MNHNY and SVGAGI (reference sequence).

The chain recombines TRBV7-8 with TRBJ2-2; 8 bases match TRBD2. Trimming removed 5 bases from V and 0 bases from J; junction bases left unmatched: 5. The CDR3 runs to 16 residues. Germline lookup yields CDR1 SGHVS and CDR2 FQNEAQ. CDR3 amino acids: CASSLRTSSNTGELFF. Written as DNA, the CDR3 is TGTGCCAGCAGCCTCAGGACTAGCTCGAACACCGGGGAGCTGTTTTTT. The variable domain in full, with the rest retrieved from reference TRBV7-8 and TRBJ2-2, is GAGVSQSPRYKVAKRGQDVALRCDPISGHVSLFWYQQALGQGPEFLTYFQNEAQLDKSGLPSDRFFAERPEGSVSTLKIQRTQQEDSAVYLCASSLRTSSNTGELFFGEGSRLTVL.

The chain carries TRBV28 and TRBJ1-3; D call uncertain. The CDR3 extends over 12 amino acids. Germline V gives CDR1 MDHEN, CDR2 SYDVKM. Trimming left V 4 bases short and J 8 bases short, with 9 bases between. The CDR3 is CASSSSGYTIYF. In DNA form, the CDR3 reads TGTGCCAGCAGTTCTTCCGGTTACACCATATATTTT.

The rearrangement uses TRBV6-4 and TRBJ2-3; perhaps TRBD2 as D (5 bases). Germline V gene sequence: CDR1 MRHNA, CDR2 SNTAGT. Trimming left V 4 bases short and J 4 bases short, with 9 bases between. This CDR3 has 13 amino acids. This CDR3 is CASSAAGSDTQYF. The DNA for the CDR3 is TGTGCCAGCAGTGCTGCGGGTTCAGATACGCAGTATTTT.

The chain links TRBV30 to TRBJ2-5, with 8 nucleotides matching TRBD1. With V trimmed by 6 bases and J by 8 bases, 11 bases remained unmatched. The CDR3 has 13 residues. Germline CDR1 and CDR2: GTSNPN and SVGIG (reference sequence). CDR3 protein: CACDRGEGQTQYF. Here the CDR3 DNA reads TGTGCCTGCGACAGGGGAGAGGGTCAAACCCAGTACTTC.

The chain links TRBV4-1 to TRBJ2-3; D is unclear. Germline loops: CDR1 MGHRA, CDR2 YSYEKL. The V end was cut by 1 base, the J end by 0 bases, with 5 bases between. The length of the CDR3 is 14 residues. In DNA, the CDR3 is TGCGCCAGCAGCCAAGTATCGAGCACAGATACGCAGTATTTT. Protein sequence: CASSQVSSTDTQYF.

J is TRBJ2-7 and V is TRBV6-5, with D possibly being TRBD1 (5 bases). This CDR3 has 13 residues. Trimming took off 10 bases at V and 3 bases at J, with 16 bases between the two ends. The germline CDR1 and CDR2 sequences are MNHEY and SVGAGI. The CDR3 bases are TGTGCCACTAAACCACCAGGGTACTACGAGCAGTACTTC. Translation: CATKPPGYYEQYF.

The chain carries TRBV3-1 (or the pseudogene TRBV3-2) and TRBJ2-3; D remains unclear. V dropped 1 base and J dropped 6 bases, with 17 bases sitting between them. Germline loops: CDR1 LGHDT, CDR2 YNNKEL (reference sequence). The CDR3 spans 16 residues. CDR3 DNA: TGTGCCAGCAGCCAAGTTGAGTCAGGCCTCTGGGATACGCAGTATTTT. It encodes CASSQVESGLWDTQYF.

The CDR3 DNA is TGTGCCACCAGTGATCGCGGACAGGGAAAGAATGGCTACACCTTC. Residues: CATSDRGQGKNGYTF. V and J are TRBV24-1 and TRBJ1-2; the match to TRBD1 covers 8 bases. V was pared by 3 bases and J by 6 bases, with 8 bases of the junction left unmatched. The CDR3 covers 15 residues. Germline V CDR1 and CDR2: KGHDR, SFDVKD.

The chain recombines TRBV18 with TRBJ2-5; TRBD1 matches 7 bases. This CDR3 region has 15 residues. Losses at the gene ends were 2 bases for V and 5 bases for J; bases not matched to a gene: 8. Germline V CDR1 and CDR2: KGHSH, LQKENI. The CDR3 is CASSPRGQLGETQYF. CDR3 nucleotide sequence: TGTGCCAGCTCACCAAGGGGACAGCTCGGTGAGACCCAGTACTTC.

J is TRBJ2-5 and V is TRBV7-2, with D possibly matching TRBD1 (5 bases). V was shortened by 1 base and J by 6 bases, with 12 bases between the two germline ends. Germline V gene lookup returns CDR1 SGHTA and CDR2 FQGNSA. The CDR3 covers 14 residues. The DNA for the CDR3 is TGTGCCAGCAGCTTAGAACCAAGGGGTCAGACCCAGTACTTC. It specifies CASSLEPRGQTQYF. The variable domain in full, with the rest retrieved from reference TRBV7-2 and TRBJ2-5, is GAGVSQSPSNKVTEKGKDVELRCDPISGHTALYWYRQSLGQGLEFLIYFQGNSAPDKSGLPSDRFSAERTGGSVSTLTIQRTQQEDSAVYLCASSLEPRGQTQYFGPGTRLLVL.

The gene calls are TRBV7-8 and TRBJ2-1; 8 bases match TRBD2. Germline loops: CDR1 SGHVS, CDR2 FQNEAQ. The CDR3 covers 14 residues. With 5 bases clipped from V and 6 bases from J, the junction kept 6 bases outside the gene matches. The CDR3 DNA reads TGTGCCAGCAGCCGAGGACTAGCTAGCAATGAGCAGTTCTTC. This translates into CASSRGLASNEQFF.

The J gene is TRBJ1-1, the V gene TRBV5-4, with 8 bases matching TRBD1. CDR1 is SGHNT, CDR2 YYREEE, per germline (reference sequence). The V segment lost 0 bases and the J segment 1 base; nucleotides outside the gene matches: 2. This CDR3 comprises 15 residues. The CDR3 DNA reads as TGTGCCAGCAGCTTGGACAGGGGGACGAACACTGAAGCTTTCTTT. Translating it yields CASSLDRGTNTEAFF.

This chain uses TRBV30 with TRBJ2-7, with 7 bases identical to TRBD2. The V and J ends lost 3 bases and 9 bases, in that order; junction bases with no gene match: 8. The germline V gene encodes CDR1 GTSNPN and CDR2 SVGIG (reference sequence). This CDR3 is built from 12 residues. This CDR3 is CAWSLKRERQYF. In nucleotides, the CDR3 is TGTGCCTGGAGCCTTAAGCGGGAACGGCAGTACTTC.

V and J are TRBV4-3 and TRBJ2-1; 11 positions agree with TRBD2. The CDR3 runs to 17 residues. The V gene's germline CDR1 is LGHNA and CDR2 YSLEER. V was clipped by 4 bases and J by 0 bases; unmatched bases: 5. DNA for the CDR3: TGCGCCAGCAGCCCCAGGACTAGCGGGTCCTCCTACAATGAGCAGTTCTTC. Residues: CASSPRTSGSSYNEQFF.

The J gene is TRBJ1-6, the V gene TRBV30; 7 bases are shared with TRBD1. V dropped 1 base and J dropped 9; count of bases not matched to a gene: 12. From germline, CDR1 is GTSNPN and CDR2 SVGIG (reference sequence). This CDR3 has 16 amino acids. The CDR3 sequence is CAWSELGIGGFSPLHF. The CDR3 nucleotides are TGTGCCTGGAGTGAACTGGGGATAGGGGGCTTTTCACCCCTCCACTTT.

The rearrangement uses TRBV2 and TRBJ2-3, with 12 bases lining up with TRBD2. The trim removed 11 bases at V and 1 base at J, leaving 7 bases unmatched. This CDR3 is built from 15 residues. CDR1 and CDR2 from the germline V gene are SNHLY and FYNNEI. The CDR3: CAGTRTSGGTDTQYF. Here the CDR3 DNA reads TGTGCCGGCACTAGGACTAGCGGGGGCACAGATACGCAGTATTTT.

The V gene is TRBV4-3, the J gene TRBJ2-1; 12 bases match TRBD1. The CDR3 covers 19 residues. Germline V gives CDR1 LGHNA, CDR2 YSLEER. V gave up 0 bases and J gave up 5 bases; unmatched junction bases: 11. The CDR3 sequence is CASSQDRDRGLFRHNEQFF. The CDR3 nucleotides read TGCGCCAGCAGCCAAGATCGGGACAGGGGGCTTTTTCGCCACAATGAGCAGTTCTTC.

This chain joins TRBV27 and TRBJ2-7, with TRBD2 matching 12 bases. CDR1 is MNHEY and CDR2 is SMNVEV in the germline V gene (reference sequence). CDR3 length: 13 residues. The trim removed 10 bases at V and 3 bases at J, leaving 4 bases unmatched. CDR3 coding DNA: TGTGCCACCAGGGGACTAGCGGGCTACGAGCAGTACTTC. As protein: CATRGLAGYEQYF.

This clone was counted a few times. This sequence joins TRBV3-1 (or the pseudogene TRBV3-2) and TRBJ1-1; TRBD1 aligns across 9 bases. V was clipped by 1 base and J by 6 bases; unmatched bases: 6. Germline V gene data show CDR1 as LGHDT and CDR2 as YNNKEL (reference sequence). This CDR3 comprises 15 residues. CDR3 residues: CASSQGGQGRAEAFF. CDR3 in DNA: TGTGCCAGCAGCCAAGGGGGACAGGGAAGGGCTGAAGCTTTCTTT.

This clone was observed once. V and J are TRBV7-9 and TRBJ2-7, with D possibly matching TRBD1 (5 bases). Germline CDR1 SEHNR, CDR2 FQNEAQ (reference sequence). The CDR3 totals 11 residues. Trimming removed 2 bases at V and 7 bases at J, with 6 bases between. The CDR3, as DNA: TGTGCCAGCAGCTTACAGGGTGAGCAGTACTTC. This sequence encodes CASSLQGEQYF.

The rearrangement uses TRBV7-9 and TRBJ1-1; TRBD1 matches 9 bases. Germline CDR1 and CDR2: SEHNR and FQNEAQ (reference sequence). V lost 7 bases and J lost 1; bases outside the gene matches: 10. CDR3 length: 16 amino acids. The CDR3 loop is CASTGQGILSNTEAFF. The CDR3 DNA reads as TGTGCCAGCACCGGACAGGGGATTTTATCGAACACTGAAGCTTTCTTT.

Only one count was recorded for this clone. The J gene is TRBJ1-1, the V gene TRBV4-3; D might be TRBD1 (6 bases). V lost 1 base and J 0 bases, leaving 12 bases between the germline ends. Germline V lookup: CDR1 LGHNA, CDR2 YSLEER. This CDR3 region has 16 residues. CDR3: CASSQGGGTLNTEAFF. The DNA for the CDR3 is TGCGCCAGCAGCCAAGGGGGTGGGACACTGAACACTGAAGCTTTCTTT.

This chain uses TRBV5-1 with TRBJ1-5; TRBD1 matches at 9 bases. The CDR3 consists of 14 residues. From germline, CDR1 is SGHRS and CDR2 YFSETQ. V lost 5 bases, J lost 6 bases, and 6 bases stayed unmatched. CDR3 sequence: CASSQQGAGQPQHF. The CDR3 bases are TGCGCCAGCAGTCAACAGGGGGCAGGTCAGCCCCAGCATTTT.

The V call is TRBV19, the J call TRBJ2-1; weak D call: TRBD2 (6 bases). Per germline, CDR1 LNHDA and CDR2 SQIVND (reference sequence). With 5 bases removed from V and 4 bases from J, the gap between germline ends came to 21 bases. This CDR3 spans 17 amino acids. CDR3 loop: CASSFLRSGSVYNEQFF. CDR3 in DNA: TGTGCCAGTAGTTTTCTTAGAAGCGGGTCGGTTTACAATGAGCAGTTCTTC.

The chain employs TRBV7-2 and TRBJ1-6, with D unclear. CDR1 and CDR2 from the germline V gene are SGHTA and FQGNSA. Trimming removed 5 bases at V and 0 bases at J, with 14 bases between. There are 17 residues in the CDR3. This CDR3 reads CASSLTVRSSYNSPLHF. The CDR3 DNA reads as TGTGCCAGCAGCCTCACGGTCCGTAGCTCCTATAATTCACCCCTCCACTTT. The full variable domain, completed using reference TRBV7-2 and TRBJ1-6, is GAGVSQSPSNKVTEKGKDVELRCDPISGHTALYWYRQSLGQGLEFLIYFQGNSAPDKSGLPSDRFSAERTGGSVSTLTIQRTQQEDSAVYLCASSLTVRSSYNSPLHFGNGTRLTVT.